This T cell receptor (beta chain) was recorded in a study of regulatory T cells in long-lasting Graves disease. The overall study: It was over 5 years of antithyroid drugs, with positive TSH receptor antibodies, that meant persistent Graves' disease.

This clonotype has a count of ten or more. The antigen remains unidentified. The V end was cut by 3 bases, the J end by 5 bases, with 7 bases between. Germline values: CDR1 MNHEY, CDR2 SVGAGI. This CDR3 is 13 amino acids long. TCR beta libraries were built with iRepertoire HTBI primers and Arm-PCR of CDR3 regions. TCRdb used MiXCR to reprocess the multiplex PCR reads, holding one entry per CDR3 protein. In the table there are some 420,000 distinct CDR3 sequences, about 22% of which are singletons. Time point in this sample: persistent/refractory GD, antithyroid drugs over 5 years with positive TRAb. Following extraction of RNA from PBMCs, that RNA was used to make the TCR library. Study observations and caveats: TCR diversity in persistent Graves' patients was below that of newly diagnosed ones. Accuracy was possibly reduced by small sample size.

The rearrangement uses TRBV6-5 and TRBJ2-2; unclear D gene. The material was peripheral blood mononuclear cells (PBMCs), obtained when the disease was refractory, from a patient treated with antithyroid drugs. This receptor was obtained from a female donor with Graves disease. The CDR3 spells CASSYSRTGELFF. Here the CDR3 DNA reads TGTGCCAGCAGTTATTCGAGAACCGGGGAGCTGTTTTTT.